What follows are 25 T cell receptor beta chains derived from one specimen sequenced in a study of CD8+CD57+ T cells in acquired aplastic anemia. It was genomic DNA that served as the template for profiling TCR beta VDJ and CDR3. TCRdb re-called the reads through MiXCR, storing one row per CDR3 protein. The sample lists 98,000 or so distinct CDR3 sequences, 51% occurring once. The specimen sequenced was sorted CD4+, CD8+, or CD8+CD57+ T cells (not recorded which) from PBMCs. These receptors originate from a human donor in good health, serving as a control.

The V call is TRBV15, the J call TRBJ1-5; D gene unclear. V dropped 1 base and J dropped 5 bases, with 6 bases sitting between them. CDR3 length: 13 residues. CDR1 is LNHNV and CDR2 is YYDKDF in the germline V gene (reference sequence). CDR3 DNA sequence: TGTGCCACCAGCAGAGTGCCGGATCAGCCCCAGCATTTT. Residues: CATSRVPDQPQHF.

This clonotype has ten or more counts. CDR3 protein: CASRRQGYNSPLHF. The CDR3 nucleotides are TGTGCCAGCAGAAGACAGGGTTATAATTCACCCCTCCACTTT. The chain combines TRBV28 with TRBJ1-6, with 7 positions matching TRBD1. V was clipped by 6 bases and J by 4 bases; unmatched bases: 3. Germline V gene lookup returns CDR1 MDHEN and CDR2 SYDVKM. The CDR3 extends over 14 amino acids.

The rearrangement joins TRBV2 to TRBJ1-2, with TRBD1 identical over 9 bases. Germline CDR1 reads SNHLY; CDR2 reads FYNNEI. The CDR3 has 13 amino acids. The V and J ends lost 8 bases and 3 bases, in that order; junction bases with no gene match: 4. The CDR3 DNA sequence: TGTGCCAGCGGGGACAGGGCGGACTATGGCTACACCTTC. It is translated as CASGDRADYGYTF.

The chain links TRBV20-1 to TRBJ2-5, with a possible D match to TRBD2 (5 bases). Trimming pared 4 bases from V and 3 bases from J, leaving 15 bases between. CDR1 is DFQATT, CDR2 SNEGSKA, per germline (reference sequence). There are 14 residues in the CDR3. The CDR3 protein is CSATDYGSKETQYF. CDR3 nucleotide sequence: TGCAGTGCTACCGACTATGGGTCGAAAGAGACCCAGTACTTC.

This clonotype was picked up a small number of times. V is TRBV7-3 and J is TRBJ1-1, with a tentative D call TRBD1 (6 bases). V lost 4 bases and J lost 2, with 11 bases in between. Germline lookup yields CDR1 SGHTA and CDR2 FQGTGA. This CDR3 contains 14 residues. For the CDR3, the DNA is TGTGCCAGCAGCTCGGGTGGGGGCAACACTGAAGCTTTCTTT. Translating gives CASSSGGGNTEAFF.

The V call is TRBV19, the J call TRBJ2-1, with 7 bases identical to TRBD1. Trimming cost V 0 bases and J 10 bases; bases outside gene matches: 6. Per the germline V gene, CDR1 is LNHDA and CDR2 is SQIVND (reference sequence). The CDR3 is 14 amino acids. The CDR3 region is CASSIEVGDSEQFF. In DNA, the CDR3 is TGTGCCAGTAGTATAGAGGTAGGGGACAGCGAGCAGTTCTTC.

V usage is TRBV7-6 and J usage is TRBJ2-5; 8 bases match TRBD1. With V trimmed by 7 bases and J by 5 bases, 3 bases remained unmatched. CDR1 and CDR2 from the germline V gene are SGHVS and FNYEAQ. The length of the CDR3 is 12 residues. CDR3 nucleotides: TGTGCCAGCACTCAGGGGGCTGAGACCCAGTACTTC. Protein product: CASTQGAETQYF.

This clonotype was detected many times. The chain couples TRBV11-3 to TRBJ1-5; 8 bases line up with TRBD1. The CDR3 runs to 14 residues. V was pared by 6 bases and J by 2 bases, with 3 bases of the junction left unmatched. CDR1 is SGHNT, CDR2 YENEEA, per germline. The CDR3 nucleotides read TGTGCCAGCAGAGCGACAGGGGGCAATCAGCCCCAGCATTTT. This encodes CASRATGGNQPQHF. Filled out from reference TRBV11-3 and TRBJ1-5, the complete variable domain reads EAGVVQSPRYKIIEKKQPVAFWCNPISGHNTLYWYLQNLGQGPELLIRYENEEAVDDSQLPKDRFSAERLKGVDSTLKIQPAELGDSAVYLCASRATGGNQPQHFGDGTRLSIL.

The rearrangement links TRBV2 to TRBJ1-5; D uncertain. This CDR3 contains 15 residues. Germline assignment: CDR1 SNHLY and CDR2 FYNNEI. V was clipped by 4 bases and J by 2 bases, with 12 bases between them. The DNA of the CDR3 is TGTGCCAGCAGTGGAGACGGGCTTGGCAATCAGCCCCAGCATTTT. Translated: CASSGDGLGNQPQHF.

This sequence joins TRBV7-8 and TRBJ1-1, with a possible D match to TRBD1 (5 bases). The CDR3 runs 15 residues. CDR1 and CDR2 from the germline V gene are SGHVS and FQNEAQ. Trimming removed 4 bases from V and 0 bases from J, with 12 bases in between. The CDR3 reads CASSSDSYLNTEAFF. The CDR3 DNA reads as TGTGCCAGCAGCTCAGACAGCTACCTGAACACTGAAGCTTTCTTT. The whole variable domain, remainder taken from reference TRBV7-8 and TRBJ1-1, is GAGVSQSPRYKVAKRGQDVALRCDPISGHVSLFWYQQALGQGPEFLTYFQNEAQLDKSGLPSDRFFAERPEGSVSTLKIQRTQQEDSAVYLCASSSDSYLNTEAFFGQGTRLTVV.

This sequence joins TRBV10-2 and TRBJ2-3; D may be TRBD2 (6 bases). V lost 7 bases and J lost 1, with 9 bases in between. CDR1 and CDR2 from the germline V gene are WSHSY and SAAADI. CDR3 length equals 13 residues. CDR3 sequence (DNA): TGCGCCAGCACCGGGAGTGGCACAGATACGCAGTATTTT. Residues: CASTGSGTDTQYF.

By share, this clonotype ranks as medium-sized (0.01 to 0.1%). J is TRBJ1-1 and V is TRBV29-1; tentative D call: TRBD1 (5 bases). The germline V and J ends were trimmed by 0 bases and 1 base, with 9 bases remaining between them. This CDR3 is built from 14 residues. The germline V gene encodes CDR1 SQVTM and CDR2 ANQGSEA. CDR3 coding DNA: TGCAGCGTTGAAGATGGCACAGGGAACACTGAAGCTTTCTTT. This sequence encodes CSVEDGTGNTEAFF.

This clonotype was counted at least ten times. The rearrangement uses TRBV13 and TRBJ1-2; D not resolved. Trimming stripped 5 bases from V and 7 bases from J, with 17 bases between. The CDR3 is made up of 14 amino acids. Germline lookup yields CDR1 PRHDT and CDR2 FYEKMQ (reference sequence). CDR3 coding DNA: TGTGCCAGCAGCCCCTCGCGGGGTCCCAGTGGCTACACCTTC. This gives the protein CASSPSRGPSGYTF.

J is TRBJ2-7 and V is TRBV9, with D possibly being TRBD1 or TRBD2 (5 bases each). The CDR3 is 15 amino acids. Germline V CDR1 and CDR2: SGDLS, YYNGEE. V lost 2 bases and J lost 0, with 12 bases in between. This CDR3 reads CASSVGGGRSYEQYF. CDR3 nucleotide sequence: TGTGCCAGCAGCGTCGGTGGGGGACGCTCCTACGAGCAGTACTTC.

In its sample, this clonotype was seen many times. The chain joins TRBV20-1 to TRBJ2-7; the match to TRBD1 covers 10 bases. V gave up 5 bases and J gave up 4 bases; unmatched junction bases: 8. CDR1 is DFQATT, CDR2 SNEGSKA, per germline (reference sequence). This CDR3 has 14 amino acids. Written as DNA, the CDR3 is TGCAGTGCTCAACCCCGGGACAGGGGATACGAGCAGTACTTC. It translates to CSAQPRDRGYEQYF.

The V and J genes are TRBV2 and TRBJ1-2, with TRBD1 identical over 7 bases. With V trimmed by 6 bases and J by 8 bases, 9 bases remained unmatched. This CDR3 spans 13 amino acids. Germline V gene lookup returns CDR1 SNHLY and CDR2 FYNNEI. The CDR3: CASRDDRAGGYTF. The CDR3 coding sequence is TGTGCCAGCAGAGACGACAGGGCGGGCGGCTACACCTTC.

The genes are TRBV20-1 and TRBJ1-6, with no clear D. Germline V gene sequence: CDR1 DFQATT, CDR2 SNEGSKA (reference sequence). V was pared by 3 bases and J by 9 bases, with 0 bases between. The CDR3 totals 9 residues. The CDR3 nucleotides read TGCAGTGCTAGTTCACCCCTCCACTTT. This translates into CSASSPLHF.

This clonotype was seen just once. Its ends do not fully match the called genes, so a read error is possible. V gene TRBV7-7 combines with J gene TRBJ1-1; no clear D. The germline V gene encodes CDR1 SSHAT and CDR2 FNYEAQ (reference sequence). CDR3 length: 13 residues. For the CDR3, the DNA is TGTGCTAGCAGCTTCGAACACAACACTGAAGCTTTCTTT. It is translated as CASSFEHNTEAFF. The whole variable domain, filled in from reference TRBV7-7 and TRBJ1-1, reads GAGVSQSPRYKVTKRGQDVTLRCDPISSHATLYWYQQALGQGPEFLTYFNYEAQPDKSGLPSDRFSAERPEGSISTLTIQRTEQRDSAMYRCASSFEHNTEAFFGQGTRLTVV.

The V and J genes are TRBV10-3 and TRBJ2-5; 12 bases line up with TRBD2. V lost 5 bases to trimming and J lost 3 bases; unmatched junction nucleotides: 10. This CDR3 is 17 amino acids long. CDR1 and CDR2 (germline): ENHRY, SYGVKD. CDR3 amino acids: CAISYELAGGQEETQYF. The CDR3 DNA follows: TGTGCCATCAGTTATGAGCTAGCGGGGGGGCAGGAAGAGACCCAGTACTTC.

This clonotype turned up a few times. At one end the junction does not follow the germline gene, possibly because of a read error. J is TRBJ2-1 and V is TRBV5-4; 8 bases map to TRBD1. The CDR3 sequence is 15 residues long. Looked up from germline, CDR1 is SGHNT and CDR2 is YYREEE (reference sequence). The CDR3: CASSWARGPYSEQFF. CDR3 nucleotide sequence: TGTGCCAGCAGCTGGGCCAGGGGGCCGTACAGTGAGCAGTTCTTC.

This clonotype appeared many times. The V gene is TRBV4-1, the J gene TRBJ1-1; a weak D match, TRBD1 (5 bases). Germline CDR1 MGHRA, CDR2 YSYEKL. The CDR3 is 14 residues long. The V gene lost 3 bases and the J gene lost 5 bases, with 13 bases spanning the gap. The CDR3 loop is CASSQPGIWTEAFF. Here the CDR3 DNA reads TGCGCCAGCAGCCAGCCAGGGATTTGGACTGAAGCTTTCTTT.

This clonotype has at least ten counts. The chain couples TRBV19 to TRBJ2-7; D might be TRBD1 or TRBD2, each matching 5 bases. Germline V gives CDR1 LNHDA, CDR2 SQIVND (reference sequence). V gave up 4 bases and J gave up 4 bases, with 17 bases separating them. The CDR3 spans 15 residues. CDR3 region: CASSNNRDGKYEQYF. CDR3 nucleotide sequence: TGTGCCAGTAGTAATAATAGGGACGGAAAATACGAGCAGTACTTC.

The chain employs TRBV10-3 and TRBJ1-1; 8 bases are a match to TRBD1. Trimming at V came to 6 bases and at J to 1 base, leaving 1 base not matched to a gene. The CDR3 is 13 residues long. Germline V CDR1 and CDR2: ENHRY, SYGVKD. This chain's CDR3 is CAISGQGNTEAFF. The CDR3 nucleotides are TGTGCCATCAGCGGACAGGGGAACACTGAAGCTTTCTTT.

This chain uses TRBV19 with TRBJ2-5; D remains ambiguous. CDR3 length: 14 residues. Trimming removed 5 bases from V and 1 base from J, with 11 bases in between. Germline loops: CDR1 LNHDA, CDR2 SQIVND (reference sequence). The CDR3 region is CASSHGGSQETQYF. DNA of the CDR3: TGTGCCAGTAGTCATGGTGGCAGCCAAGAGACCCAGTACTTC.

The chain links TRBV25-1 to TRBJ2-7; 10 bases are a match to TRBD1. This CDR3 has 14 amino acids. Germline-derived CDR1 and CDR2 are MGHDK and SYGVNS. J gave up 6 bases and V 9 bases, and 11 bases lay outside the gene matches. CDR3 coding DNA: TGTGCCAGTTTCTTGTGGACAGGGGGAACCGAGCAGTACTTC. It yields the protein CASFLWTGGTEQYF.